The TCR beta chain described here comes from a study of T cell repertoires in cytomegalovirus infection. Overall study: CMV epitopes in the study were HLA-C-restricted (recently identified) and HLA-B-restricted (well studied). Both a matching HLA type and CMV infection were indicated by public TCR beta signatures.

Study-level points and caveats: Pooled public TCR beta family frequency picked out CMV carriers with the relevant HLA. HLA-C-restricted CMV clonotypes gave the most frequent clonotype in two of eight donors.

TCRdb independently ran MiXCR on the reads; one entry per CDR3 protein. The sample has roughly 920,000 distinct CDR3 sequences, 25% to 40% seen once. This CDR3 region has 14 residues. V was pared by 2 bases and J by 2 bases, with 8 bases between. The V gene's germline CDR1 is MNHNS and CDR2 SASEGT. About this clonotype: The antigen is not known.

The specimen was cultured CD8+ T cells from PBMCs, collected from culture after CMV antigen stimulation. The origin of this receptor is a human donor in good health (CMV status not recorded). Some clones in this sample may be carry-over from other donors' samples. The rearrangement uses TRBV6-1 and TRBJ2-3; D remains ambiguous. CDR3 DNA: TGTGCCAGCAGTGAATTAGGGTACACAGATACGCAGTATTTT. It yields the protein CASSELGYTDTQYF.